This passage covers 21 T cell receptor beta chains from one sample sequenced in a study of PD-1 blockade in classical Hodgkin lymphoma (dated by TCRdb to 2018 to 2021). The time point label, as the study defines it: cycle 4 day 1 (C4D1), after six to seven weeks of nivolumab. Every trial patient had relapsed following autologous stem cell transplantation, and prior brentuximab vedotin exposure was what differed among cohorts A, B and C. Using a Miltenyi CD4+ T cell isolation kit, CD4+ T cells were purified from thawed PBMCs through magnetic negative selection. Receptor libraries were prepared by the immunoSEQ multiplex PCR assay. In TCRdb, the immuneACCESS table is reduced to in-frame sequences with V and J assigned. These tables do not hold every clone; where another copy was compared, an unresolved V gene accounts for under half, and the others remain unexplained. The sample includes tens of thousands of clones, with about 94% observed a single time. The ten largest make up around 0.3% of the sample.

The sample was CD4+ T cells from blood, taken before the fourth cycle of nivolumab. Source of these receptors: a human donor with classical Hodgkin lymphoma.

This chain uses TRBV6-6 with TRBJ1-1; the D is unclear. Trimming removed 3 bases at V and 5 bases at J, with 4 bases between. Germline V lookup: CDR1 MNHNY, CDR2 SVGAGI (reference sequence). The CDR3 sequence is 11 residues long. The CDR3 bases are TGTGCCAGCAGTTATCGTACTGAAGCTTTCTTT. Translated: CASSYRTEAFF.

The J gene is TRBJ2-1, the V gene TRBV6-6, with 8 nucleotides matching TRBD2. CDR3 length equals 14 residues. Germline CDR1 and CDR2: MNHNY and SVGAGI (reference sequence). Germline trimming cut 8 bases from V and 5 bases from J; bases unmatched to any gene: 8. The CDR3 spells CASVAGGRNNEQFF. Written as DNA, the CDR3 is TGTGCCAGCGTGGCGGGAGGTCGAAACAATGAGCAGTTCTTC.

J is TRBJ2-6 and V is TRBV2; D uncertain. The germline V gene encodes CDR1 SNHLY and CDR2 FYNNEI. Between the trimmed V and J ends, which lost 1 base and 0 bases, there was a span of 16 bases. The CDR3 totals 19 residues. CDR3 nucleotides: TGTGCCAGCAGTGAAGAGTCGCCCAGGTTCCTCTCTGGGGCCAACGTCCTGACTTTC. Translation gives CASSEESPRFLSGANVLTF.

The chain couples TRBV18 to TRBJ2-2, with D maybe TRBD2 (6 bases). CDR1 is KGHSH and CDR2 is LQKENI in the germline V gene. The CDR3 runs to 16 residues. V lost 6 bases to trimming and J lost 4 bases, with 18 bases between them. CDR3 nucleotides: TGTGCCAGCTCGCTAAGGAAGGGACTCCTCACCGGGGAGCTGTTTTTT. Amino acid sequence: CASSLRKGLLTGELFF.

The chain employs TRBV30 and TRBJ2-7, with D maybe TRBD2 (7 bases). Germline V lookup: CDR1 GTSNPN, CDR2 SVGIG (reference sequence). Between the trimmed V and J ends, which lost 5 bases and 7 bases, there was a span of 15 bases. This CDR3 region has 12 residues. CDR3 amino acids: CAWDAGAGEQYF. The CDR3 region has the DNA TGTGCCTGGGACGCGGGGGCGGGGGAGCAGTACTTC. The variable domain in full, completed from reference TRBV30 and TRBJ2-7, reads SQTIHQWPATLVQPVGSPLSLECTVEGTSNPNLYWYRQAAGRGLQLLFYSVGIGQISSEVPQNLSASRPQDRQFILSSKKLLLSDSGFYLCAWDAGAGEQYFGPGTRLTVT.

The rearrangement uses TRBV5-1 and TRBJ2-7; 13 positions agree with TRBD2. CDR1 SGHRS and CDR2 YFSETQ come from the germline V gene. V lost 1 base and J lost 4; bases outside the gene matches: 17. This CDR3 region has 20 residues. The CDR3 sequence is CASSLTTGLAGVLRRYEQYF. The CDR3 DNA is TGCGCCAGCAGCTTGACGACTGGACTAGCGGGAGTTCTTCGTAGGTACGAGCAGTACTTC. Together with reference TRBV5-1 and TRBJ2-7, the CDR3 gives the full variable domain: KAGVTQTPRYLIKTRGQQVTLSCSPISGHRSVSWYQQTPGQGLQFLFEYFSETQRNKGNFPGRFSGRQFSNSRSEMNVSTLELGDSALYLCASSLTTGLAGVLRRYEQYFGPGTRLTVT.

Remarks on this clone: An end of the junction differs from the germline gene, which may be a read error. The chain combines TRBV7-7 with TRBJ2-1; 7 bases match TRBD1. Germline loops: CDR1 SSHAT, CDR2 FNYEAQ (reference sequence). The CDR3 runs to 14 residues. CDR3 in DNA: TGTGCTAGCAGCTTAGGGGACAGTGACAATGAGCAGTTCTTC. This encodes CASSLGDSDNEQFF.

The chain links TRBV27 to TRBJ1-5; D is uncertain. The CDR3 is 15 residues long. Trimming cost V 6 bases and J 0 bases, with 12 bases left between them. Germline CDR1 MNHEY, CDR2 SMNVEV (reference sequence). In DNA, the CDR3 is TGTGCCAGCAGGAGTCTGGACGGTAGCAATCAGCCCCAGCATTTT. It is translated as CASRSLDGSNQPQHF.

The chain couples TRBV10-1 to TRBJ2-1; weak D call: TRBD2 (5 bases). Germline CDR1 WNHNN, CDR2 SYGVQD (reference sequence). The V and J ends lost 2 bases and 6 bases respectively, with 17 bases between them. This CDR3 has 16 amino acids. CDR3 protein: CASSEAGRGRGNEQFF. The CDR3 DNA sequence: TGCGCCAGCAGTGAGGCGGGCCGGGGTCGAGGCAATGAGCAGTTCTTC.

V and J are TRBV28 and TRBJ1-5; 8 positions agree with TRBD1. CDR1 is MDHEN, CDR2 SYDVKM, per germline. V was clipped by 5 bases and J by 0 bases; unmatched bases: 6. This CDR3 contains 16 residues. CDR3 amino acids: CASSAPQGGSNQPQHF. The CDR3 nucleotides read TGTGCCAGCAGTGCCCCACAGGGGGGTAGCAATCAGCCCCAGCATTTT.

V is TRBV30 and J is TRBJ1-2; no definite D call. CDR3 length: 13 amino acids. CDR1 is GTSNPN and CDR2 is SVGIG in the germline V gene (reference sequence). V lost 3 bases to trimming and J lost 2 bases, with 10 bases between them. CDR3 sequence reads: CAWSLSMNYGYTF. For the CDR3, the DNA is TGTGCCTGGAGCTTATCAATGAACTATGGCTACACCTTC.

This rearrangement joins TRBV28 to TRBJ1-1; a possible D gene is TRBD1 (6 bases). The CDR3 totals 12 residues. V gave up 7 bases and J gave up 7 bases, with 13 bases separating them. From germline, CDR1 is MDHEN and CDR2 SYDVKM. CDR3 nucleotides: TGTGCCAGCATCTCAGGGGCGGTTGAAGCTTTCTTT. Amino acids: CASISGAVEAFF.

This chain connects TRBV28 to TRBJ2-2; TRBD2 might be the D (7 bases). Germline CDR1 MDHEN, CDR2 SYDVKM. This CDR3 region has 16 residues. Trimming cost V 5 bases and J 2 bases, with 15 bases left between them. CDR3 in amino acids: CASSLPGGRNTGELFF. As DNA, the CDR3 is TGTGCCAGCAGTCTCCCCGGGGGGCGCAACACCGGGGAGCTGTTTTTT.

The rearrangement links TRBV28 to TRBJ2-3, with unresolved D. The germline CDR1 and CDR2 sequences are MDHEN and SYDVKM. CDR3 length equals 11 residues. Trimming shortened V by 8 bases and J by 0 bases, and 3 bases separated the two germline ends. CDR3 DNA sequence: TGTGCCAGCCAGAGCACAGATACGCAGTATTTT. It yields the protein CASQSTDTQYF.

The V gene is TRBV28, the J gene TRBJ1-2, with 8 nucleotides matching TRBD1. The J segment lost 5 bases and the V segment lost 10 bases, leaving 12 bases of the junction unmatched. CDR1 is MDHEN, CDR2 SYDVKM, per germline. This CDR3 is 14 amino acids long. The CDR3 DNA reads TGTGCCATTAACCGGGACAGGTCTTCTTATGGCTACACCTTC. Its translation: CAINRDRSSYGYTF.

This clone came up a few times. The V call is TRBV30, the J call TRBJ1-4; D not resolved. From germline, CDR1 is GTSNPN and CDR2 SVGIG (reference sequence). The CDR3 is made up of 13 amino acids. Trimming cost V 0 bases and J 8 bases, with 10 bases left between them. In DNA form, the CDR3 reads TGTGCCTGGAGTGTCGGGGTTTGGGAAAAACTGTTTTTT. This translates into CAWSVGVWEKLFF.

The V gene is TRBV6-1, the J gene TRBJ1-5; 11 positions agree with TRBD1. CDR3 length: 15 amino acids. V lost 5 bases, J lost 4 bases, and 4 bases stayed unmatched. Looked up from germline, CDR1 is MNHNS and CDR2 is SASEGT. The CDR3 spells CASSKDRGLNQPQHF. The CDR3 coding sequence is TGTGCCAGCAGTAAGGACAGGGGGCTTAATCAGCCCCAGCATTTT.

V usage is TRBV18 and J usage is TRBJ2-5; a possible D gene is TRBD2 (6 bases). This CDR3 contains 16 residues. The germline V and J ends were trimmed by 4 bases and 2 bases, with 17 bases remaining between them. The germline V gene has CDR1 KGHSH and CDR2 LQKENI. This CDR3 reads CASSLKLAAEQETQYF. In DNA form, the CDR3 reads TGTGCCAGCTCACTTAAACTAGCCGCAGAGCAAGAGACCCAGTACTTC. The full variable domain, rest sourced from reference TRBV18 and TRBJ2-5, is NAGVMQNPRHLVRRRGQEARLRCSPMKGHSHVYWYRQLPEEGLKFMVYLQKENIIDESGMPKERFSAEFPKEGPSILRIQQVVRGDSAAYFCASSLKLAAEQETQYFGPGTRLLVL.

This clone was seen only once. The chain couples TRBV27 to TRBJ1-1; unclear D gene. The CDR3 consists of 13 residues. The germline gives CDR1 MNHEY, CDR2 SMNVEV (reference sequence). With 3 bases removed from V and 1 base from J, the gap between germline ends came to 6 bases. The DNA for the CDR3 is TGTGCCAGCAGTTTGACGGGGAACACTGAAGCTTTCTTT. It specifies CASSLTGNTEAFF.

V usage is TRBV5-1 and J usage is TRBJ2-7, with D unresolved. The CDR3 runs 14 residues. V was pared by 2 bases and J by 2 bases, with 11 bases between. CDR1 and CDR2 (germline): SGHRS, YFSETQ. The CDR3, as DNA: TGCGCCAGCAGCTTCACCAAGGAAACCTACGAGCAGTACTTC. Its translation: CASSFTKETYEQYF.

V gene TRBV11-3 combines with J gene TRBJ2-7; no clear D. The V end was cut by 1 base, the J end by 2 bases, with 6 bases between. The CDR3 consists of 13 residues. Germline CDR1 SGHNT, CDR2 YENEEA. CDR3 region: CASSLGNPYEQYF. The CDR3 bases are TGTGCCAGCAGCTTAGGGAACCCCTACGAGCAGTACTTC. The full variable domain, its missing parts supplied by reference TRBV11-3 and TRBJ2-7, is EAGVVQSPRYKIIEKKQPVAFWCNPISGHNTLYWYLQNLGQGPELLIRYENEEAVDDSQLPKDRFSAERLKGVDSTLKIQPAELGDSAVYLCASSLGNPYEQYFGPGTRLTVT.